In this sample, the clone carrying this TCR beta chain turned up a few times. The antigen remains unidentified. The PCR employed 60 Vbeta primers together with 13 Jbeta primers. The assay was immunoSEQ multiplex PCR, and TCRdb's table has in-frame clones only and misses some. The sample comprises about 140,000 clones, approximately 71% of which are singletons, and 8.5% to 12% rests with the top ten. Regarding donors, all were healthy bone marrow donors. Donors were ostensibly healthy at sampling, although undocumented immune exposures were probable. This sample was included in a study of cytomegalovirus exposure and HLA in healthy donors. Study-wide results and limits: Cytomegalovirus status, reportedly, was diagnosed with high specificity and sensitivity by the classifier. Certain indistinguishable V segments, among them TRBV6-2 and TRBV6-3, were excluded.

Germline-derived CDR1 and CDR2 are SGHNT and YENEEA. Trimming pared 5 bases from V and 2 bases from J, leaving 3 bases between. This CDR3 contains 11 residues. The sequence derives from a man aged 25 to 40 in good health and CMV-seropositive. V is TRBV11-3 and J is TRBJ2-5; D gene unclear. Material: PBMCs. The CDR3 here is CASSAQETQYF. As DNA, the CDR3 is TGTGCCAGCAGCGCGCAAGAGACCCAGTACTTC.